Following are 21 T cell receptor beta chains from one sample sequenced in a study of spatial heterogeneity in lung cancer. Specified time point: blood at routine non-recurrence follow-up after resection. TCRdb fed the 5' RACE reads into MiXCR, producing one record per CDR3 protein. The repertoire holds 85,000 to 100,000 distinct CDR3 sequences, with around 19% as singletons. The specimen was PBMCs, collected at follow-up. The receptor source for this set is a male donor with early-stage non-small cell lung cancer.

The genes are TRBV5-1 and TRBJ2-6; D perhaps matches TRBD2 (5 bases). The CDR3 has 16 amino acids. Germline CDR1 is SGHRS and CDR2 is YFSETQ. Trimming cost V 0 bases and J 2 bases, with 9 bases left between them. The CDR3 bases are TGCGCCAGCAGCTTGGATGGGAGCACTGGGGCCAACGTCCTGACTTTC. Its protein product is CASSLDGSTGANVLTF.

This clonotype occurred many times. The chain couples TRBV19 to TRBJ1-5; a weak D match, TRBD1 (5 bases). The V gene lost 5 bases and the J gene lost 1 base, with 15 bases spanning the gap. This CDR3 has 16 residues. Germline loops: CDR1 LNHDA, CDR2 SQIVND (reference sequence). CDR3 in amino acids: CASSRGSASSNQPQHF. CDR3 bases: TGTGCCAGTAGTCGGGGGTCCGCCTCAAGCAATCAGCCCCAGCATTTT.

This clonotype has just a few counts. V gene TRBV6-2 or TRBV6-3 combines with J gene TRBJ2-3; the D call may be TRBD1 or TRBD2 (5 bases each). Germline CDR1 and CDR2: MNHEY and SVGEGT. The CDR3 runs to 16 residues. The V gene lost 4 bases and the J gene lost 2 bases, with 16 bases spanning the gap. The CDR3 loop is CASSSRDAQFTDTQYF. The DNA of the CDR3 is TGTGCCAGCAGTTCCCGGGACGCGCAATTCACAGATACGCAGTATTTT.

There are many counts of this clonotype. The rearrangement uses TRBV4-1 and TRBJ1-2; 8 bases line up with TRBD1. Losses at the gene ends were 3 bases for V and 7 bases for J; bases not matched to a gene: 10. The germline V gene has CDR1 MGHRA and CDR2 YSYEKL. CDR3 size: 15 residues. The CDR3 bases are TGCGCCAGCAGCCAGACGACAGGGGCTGGCTCTGGCTACACCTTC. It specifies CASSQTTGAGSGYTF.

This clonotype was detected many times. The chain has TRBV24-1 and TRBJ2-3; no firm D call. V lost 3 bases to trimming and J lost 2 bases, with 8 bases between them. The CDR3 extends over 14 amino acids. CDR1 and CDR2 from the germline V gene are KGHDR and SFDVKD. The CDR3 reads CATSDPGSTDTQYF. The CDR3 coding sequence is TGTGCCACCAGTGATCCCGGGTCCACAGATACGCAGTATTTT.

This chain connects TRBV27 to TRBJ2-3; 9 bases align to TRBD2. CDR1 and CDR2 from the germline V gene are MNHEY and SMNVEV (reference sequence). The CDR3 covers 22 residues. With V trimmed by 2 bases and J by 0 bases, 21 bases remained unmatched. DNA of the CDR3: TGTGCCAGCAGTTTACAGCGGTTGTCCCGCGGGGGGGCCGCGGGAAGCACAGATACGCAGTATTTT. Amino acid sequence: CASSLQRLSRGGAAGSTDTQYF.

For the CDR3, the DNA is TGTGCCAGCAGCTTAGCGGCGGGGAATGGTGGCTACACCTTC. It translates to CASSLAAGNGGYTF. V gene TRBV7-9 combines with J gene TRBJ1-2; no reliable D call. CDR1 is SEHNR and CDR2 is FQNEAQ in the germline V gene (reference sequence). This CDR3 has 14 amino acids. Trimming left V 0 bases short and J 7 bases short, with 12 bases between.

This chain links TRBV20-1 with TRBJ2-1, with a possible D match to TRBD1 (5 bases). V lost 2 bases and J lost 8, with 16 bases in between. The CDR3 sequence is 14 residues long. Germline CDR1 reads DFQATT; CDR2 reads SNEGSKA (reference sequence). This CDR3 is CSARFISGIHEQFF. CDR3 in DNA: TGCAGTGCTAGATTTATTTCAGGGATCCATGAGCAGTTCTTC.

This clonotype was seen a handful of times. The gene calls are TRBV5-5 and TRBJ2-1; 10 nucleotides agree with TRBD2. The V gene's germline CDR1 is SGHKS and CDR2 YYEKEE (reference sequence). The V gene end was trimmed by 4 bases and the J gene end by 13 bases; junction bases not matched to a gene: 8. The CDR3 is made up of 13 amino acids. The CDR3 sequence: CASSHLQRGGQFF. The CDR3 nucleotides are TGTGCCAGCAGCCACCTCCAGCGGGGGGGACAGTTCTTC.

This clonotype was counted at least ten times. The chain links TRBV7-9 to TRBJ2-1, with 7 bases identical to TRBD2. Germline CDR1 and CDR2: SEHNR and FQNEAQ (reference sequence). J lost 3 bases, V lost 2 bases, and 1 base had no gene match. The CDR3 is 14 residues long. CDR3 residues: CASSLSGGYNEQFF. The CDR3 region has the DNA TGTGCCAGCAGCTTATCGGGGGGCTACAATGAGCAGTTCTTC.

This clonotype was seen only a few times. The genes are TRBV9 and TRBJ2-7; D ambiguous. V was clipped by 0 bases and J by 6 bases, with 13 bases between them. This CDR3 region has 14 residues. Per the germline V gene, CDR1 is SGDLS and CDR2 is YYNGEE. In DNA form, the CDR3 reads TGTGCCAGCAGCGTAGGCGAAGGGATGGGCGAGCAGTACTTC. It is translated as CASSVGEGMGEQYF.

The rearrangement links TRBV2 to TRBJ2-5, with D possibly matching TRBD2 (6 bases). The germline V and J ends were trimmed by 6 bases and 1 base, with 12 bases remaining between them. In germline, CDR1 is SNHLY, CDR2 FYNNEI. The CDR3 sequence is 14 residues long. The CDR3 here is CASREGRAQETQYF. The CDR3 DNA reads TGTGCCAGCAGGGAGGGCAGGGCCCAAGAGACCCAGTACTTC.

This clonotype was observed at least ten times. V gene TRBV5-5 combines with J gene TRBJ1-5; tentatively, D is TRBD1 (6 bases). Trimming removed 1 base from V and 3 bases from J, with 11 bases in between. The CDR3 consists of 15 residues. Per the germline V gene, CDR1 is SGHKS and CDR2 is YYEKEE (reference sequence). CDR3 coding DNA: TGTGCCAGCAGCTTGTCAGGGGATCTCAATCAGCCCCAGCATTTT. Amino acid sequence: CASSLSGDLNQPQHF.

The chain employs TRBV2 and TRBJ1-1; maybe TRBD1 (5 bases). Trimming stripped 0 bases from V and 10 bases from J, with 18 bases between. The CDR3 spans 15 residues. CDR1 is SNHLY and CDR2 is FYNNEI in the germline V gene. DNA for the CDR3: TGTGCCAGCAGTGAAGCGCTTCGGGGTACTGGGGGAGCTTTCTTT. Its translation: CASSEALRGTGGAFF.

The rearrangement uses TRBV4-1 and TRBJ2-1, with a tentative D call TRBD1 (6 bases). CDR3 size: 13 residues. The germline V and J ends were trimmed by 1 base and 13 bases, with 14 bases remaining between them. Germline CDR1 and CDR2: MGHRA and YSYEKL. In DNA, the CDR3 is TGCGCCAGCAGCCAAGGGTTGGGGGCAATACAGTTCTTC. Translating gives CASSQGLGAIQFF.

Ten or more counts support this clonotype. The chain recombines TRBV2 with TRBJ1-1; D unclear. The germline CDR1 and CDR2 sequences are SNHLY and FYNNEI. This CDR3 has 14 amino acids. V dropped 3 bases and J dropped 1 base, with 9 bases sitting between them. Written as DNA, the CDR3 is TGTGCCAGCAGTGAGTCCGTAGGGAACACTGAAGCTTTCTTT. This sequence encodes CASSESVGNTEAFF.

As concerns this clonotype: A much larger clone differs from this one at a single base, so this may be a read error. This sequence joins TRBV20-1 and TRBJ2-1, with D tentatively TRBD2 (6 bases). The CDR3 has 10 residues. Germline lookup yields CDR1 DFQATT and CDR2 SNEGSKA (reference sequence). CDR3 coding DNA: TGCAGAGCCGGGGGCAATGAGCAGTTCTTC. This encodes CRAGGNEQFF.

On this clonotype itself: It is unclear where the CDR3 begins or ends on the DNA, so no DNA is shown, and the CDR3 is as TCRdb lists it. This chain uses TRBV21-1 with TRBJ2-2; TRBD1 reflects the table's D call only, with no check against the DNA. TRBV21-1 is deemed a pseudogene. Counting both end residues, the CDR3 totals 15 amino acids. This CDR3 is CASSLDSRTPGSCFF.

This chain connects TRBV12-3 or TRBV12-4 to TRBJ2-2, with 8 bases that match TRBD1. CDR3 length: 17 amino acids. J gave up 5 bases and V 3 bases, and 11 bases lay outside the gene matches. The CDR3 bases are TGTGCCAGCAGTTTCAGGGGGCGAGGGGGTCGGACCGGGGAGCTGTTTTTT. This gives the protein CASSFRGRGGRTGELFF.

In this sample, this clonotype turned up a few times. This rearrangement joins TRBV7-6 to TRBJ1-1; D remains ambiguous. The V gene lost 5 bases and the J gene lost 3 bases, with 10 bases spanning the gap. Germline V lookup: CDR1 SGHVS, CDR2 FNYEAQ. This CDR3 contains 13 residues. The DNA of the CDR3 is TGTGCCAGCAGCCAGGACTTACACACTGAAGCTTTCTTT. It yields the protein CASSQDLHTEAFF.

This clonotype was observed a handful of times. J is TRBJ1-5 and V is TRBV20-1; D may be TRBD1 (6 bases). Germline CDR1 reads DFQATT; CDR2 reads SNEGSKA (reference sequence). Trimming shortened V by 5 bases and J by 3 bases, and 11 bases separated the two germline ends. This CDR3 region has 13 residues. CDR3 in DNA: TGCAGTGCTTACCGGGACAACAATCAGCCCCAGCATTTT. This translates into CSAYRDNNQPQHF.